In its sample, the clone carrying this T cell receptor beta chain was seen once. Antigen specificity is unknown. Deletions cut 0 bases from V and 0 bases from J, with 14 bases between. The CDR3 has 17 residues. Germline CDR1 reads LNHNV; CDR2 reads YYDKDF (reference sequence). This entry is derived from a study of T cell responses to AZD1222 COVID-19 vaccine. TCRdb's table, derived via immunoSEQ multiplex PCR, lists solely in-frame clones and lacks some. The sample has over 100,000 clones; around 90% are singletons. Study-level findings and limits: The span of vaccine-associated CD4 TCRs extended across spike, with dominance at 160-218 and 743-854.

The material was peripheral blood, obtained on day 0 of MenACWY control vaccination. The receptor was derived from an adult in good health. The chain is built from TRBV15 and TRBJ1-1, with D tentatively TRBD1 (5 bases). The CDR3 protein is CATSRETVFIMNTEAFF. In DNA form, the CDR3 reads TGTGCCACCAGCAGAGAGACAGTTTTCATTATGAACACTGAAGCTTTCTTT.